This T cell receptor (beta chain) was recovered during a study of yellow fever vaccine responses in identical twins. Via MiXCR, TCRdb re-called the RT-PCR reads, giving one row per CDR3 protein. The sample lists about 19,000 distinct CDR3 sequences, approximately 63% occurring once. CDR3 size: 14 residues. Trimming stripped 0 bases from V and 6 bases from J, with 12 bases between. Germline CDR1 LGHDT, CDR2 YNNKEL (reference sequence). The chain uses TRBV3-1 and TRBJ2-7; no reliable D call. The sequence came from a woman between 18 and 29 years old who received the yellow fever vaccine. Specimen: T cells from blood (PBMCs), unsorted or a sorted subset (not recorded which), collected before or after yellow fever vaccination (not recorded which). CDR3 sequence (DNA): TGTGCCAGCAGCCAAGACCTCCTTCCACGCGAGCAGTACTTC. This encodes CASSQDLLPREQYF.